This is a list of T cell receptor beta chains from one sample in a study of technical replicates of blood from a few donors. The assay was immunoSEQ multiplex PCR, and TCRdb's table has in-frame clones only and misses some. Found here are around 70,000 clones, roughly 94% of them singletons; the top ten hold more than 0.2%. The sample comprised T cells isolated from PBMCs. The source of these receptors is a human donor in good health. The conserved cysteine and the conserved F or W are not part of the CDR3 here. A D gene is named only where the DNA matches it firmly.

j_call	v_call	d_call	cdr3_aa
TRBJ1-5	TRBV9	-	ASSVAPEGGPQH
TRBJ2-1	TRBV29-1	-	SVDRDSDNEQF
TRBJ1-2	TRBV6-6	-	ASGARNYGYT
TRBJ2-7	TRBV5-4	-	ASSLVGGISSYEQY
TRBJ2-2	TRBV5-1	TRBD1	ASSWTGDTGELF
TRBJ2-1	TRBV2	TRBD1	ASSKGTGNNNEQF
TRBJ1-2	TRBV30	-	AWSTPTGPYGYT
TRBJ1-6	TRBV7-9	-	ASSLGGGRASPLH
TRBJ2-3	TRBV10-1	TRBD2	ASSESRSSGRAADTQY
TRBJ2-4	TRBV11-3	-	ASSLIGAKNIQY
TRBJ1-4	TRBV5-1	-	ASSRGGSANEKLF
TRBJ1-2	TRBV4-1	-	ASSQDPRGIEGYT
TRBJ2-1	TRBV25-1	-	ASTRGNEQF
TRBJ2-7	TRBV27	-	ASSPLLPIPSSYEQY
TRBJ1-2	TRBV5-1	-	ASSWGWGDGYT
TRBJ1-5	TRBV2	-	ASSEQGPHQPQH
TRBJ1-4	TRBV11-1	-	ASSLIRDEKLF
TRBJ2-7	TRBV27	-	ASTPSEIGEQY
TRBJ1-1	TRBV28	TRBD1	ASRQDRVRRNTEAF
TRBJ2-7	TRBV5-1	TRBD2	ASNPGLAEYEQY
TRBJ1-2	TRBV9	-	ASSVVPGSYGYT
TRBJ1-1	TRBV28	-	ASSLPSPRNPDMNTEAF
TRBJ2-3	TRBV6-6	-	ASSLAGTISTDTQY
TRBJ2-7	TRBV18	TRBD1	ASSPIPGQTYEQY
TRBJ1-5	TRBV2	-	ASSVQGIPDQPQH
TRBJ1-1	TRBV14	-	ASSQGGANTEAF
TRBJ1-2	TRBV5-1	-	ASSLGAGEDGYT
TRBJ2-7	TRBV30	-	AWSVPGTLTYEQY
TRBJ2-3	TRBV25-1	-	ASSGSREGLDTQY
TRBJ1-2	TRBV6-5	-	ASSQRVGYGYT
TRBJ2-3	TRBV29-1	-	SVEPSTDTQY
TRBJ2-6	TRBV11-3	TRBD2	ASSLGLTSGGPLT